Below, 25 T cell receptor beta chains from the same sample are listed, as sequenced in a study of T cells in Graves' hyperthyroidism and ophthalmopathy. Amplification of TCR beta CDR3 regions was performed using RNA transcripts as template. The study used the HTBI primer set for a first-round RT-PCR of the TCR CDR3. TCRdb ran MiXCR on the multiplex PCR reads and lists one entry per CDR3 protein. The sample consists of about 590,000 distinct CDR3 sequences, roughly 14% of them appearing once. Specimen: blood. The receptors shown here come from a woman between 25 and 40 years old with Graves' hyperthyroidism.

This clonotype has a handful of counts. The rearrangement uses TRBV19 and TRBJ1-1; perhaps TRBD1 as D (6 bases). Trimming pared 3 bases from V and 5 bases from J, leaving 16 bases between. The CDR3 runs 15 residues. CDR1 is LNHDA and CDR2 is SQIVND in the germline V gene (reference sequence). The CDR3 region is CASSMYRGVRTEAFF. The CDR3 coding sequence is TGTGCCAGTAGTATGTATAGGGGGGTACGAACTGAAGCTTTCTTT.

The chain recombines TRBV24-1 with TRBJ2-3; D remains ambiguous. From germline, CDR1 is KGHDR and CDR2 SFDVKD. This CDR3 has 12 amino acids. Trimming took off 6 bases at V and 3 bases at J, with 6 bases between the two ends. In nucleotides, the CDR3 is TGTGCCACCAGTAGGGCAACAGATACGCAGTATTTT. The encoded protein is CATSRATDTQYF.

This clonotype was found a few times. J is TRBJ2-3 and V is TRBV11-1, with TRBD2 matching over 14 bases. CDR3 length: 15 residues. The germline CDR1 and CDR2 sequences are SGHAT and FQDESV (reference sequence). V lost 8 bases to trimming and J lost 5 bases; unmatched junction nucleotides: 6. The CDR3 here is CASCRLAGGVDTQYF. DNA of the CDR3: TGTGCCAGCTGCCGACTAGCGGGAGGGGTAGATACGCAGTATTTT.

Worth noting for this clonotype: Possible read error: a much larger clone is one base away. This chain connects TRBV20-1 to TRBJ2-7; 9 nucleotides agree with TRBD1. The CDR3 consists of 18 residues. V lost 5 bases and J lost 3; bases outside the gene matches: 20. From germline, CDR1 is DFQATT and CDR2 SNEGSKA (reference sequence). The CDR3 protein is CSAPVRDRVSMWCYEQYF. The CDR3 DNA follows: TGCAGTGCTCCAGTCCGGGACAGGGTTTCAATGTGGTGCTACGAGCAGTACTTC.

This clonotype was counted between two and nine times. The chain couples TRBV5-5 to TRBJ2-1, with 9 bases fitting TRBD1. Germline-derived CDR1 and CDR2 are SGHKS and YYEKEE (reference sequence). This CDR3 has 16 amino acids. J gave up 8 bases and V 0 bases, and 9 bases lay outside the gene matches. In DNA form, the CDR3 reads TGTGCCAGCAGCTTGGGGGCCCCACAGGGGGCCGATGAGCAGTTCTTC. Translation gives CASSLGAPQGADEQFF.

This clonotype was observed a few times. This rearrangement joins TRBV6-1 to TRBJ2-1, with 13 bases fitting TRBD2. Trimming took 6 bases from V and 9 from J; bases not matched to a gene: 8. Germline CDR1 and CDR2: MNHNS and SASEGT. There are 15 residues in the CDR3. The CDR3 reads CASRPLAGGPGEQFF. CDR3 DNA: TGTGCCAGCAGGCCACTAGCGGGAGGGCCCGGTGAGCAGTTCTTC.

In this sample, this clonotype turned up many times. The DNA of the CDR3 is TGTGCCAGCAGCCGAGATGTGGGGGAGCAGTACTTC. Its protein product is CASSRDVGEQYF. The V gene is TRBV7-2, the J gene TRBJ2-7; no firm D call. The CDR3 spans 12 residues. Germline V gene data show CDR1 as SGHTA and CDR2 as FQGNSA. The V end lost 5 bases, the J end lost 7 bases, and 12 bases lay between the germline ends.

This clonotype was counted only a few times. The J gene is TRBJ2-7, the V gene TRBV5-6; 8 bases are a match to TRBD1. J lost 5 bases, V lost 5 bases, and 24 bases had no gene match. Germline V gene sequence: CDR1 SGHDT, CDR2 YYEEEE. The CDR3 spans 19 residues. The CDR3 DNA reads TGTGCCAGCAGTGGGTATAGAGACAGGGGCGAAAGAACTACGGACGAGCAGTACTTC. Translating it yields CASSGYRDRGERTTDEQYF.

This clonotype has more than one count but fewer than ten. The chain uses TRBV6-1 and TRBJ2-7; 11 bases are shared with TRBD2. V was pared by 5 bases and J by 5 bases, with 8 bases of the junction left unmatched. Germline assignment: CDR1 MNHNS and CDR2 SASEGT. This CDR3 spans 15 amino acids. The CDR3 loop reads CASSPRLAGSHEQYF. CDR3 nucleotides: TGTGCCAGCAGTCCCCGACTAGCGGGATCCCACGAGCAGTACTTC.

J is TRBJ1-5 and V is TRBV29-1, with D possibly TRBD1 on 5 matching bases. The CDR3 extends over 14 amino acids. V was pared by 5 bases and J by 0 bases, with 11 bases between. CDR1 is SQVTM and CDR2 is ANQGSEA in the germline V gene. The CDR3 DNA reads TGCAGCGTTTCGGGAGGGACTAGCAATCAGCCCCAGCATTTT. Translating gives CSVSGGTSNQPQHF.

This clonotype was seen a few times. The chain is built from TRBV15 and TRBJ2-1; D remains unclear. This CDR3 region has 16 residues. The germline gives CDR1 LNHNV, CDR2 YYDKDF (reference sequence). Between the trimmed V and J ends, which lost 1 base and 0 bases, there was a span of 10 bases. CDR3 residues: CATSRVGKSSYNEQFF. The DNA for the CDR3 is TGTGCCACCAGCAGAGTTGGCAAAAGCTCCTACAATGAGCAGTTCTTC.

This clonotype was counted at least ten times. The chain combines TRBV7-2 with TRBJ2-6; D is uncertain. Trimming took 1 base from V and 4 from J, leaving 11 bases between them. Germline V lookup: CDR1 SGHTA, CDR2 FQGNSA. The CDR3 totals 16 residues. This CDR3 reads CASSLGIWPGANVLTF. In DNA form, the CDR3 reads TGTGCCAGCAGCTTAGGTATTTGGCCGGGGGCCAACGTCCTGACTTTC.

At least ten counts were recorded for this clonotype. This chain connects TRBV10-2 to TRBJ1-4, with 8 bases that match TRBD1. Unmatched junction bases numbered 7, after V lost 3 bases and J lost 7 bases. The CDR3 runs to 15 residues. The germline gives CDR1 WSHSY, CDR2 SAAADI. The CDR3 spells CASSDIGTGGEKLFF. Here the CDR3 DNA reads TGCGCCAGCAGTGACATTGGGACAGGAGGTGAAAAACTGTTTTTT.

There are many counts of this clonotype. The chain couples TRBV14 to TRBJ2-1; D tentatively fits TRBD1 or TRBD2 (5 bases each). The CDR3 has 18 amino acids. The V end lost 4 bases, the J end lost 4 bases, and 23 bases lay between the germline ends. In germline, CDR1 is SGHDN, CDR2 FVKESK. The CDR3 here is CASSRKQWGREPYNEQFF. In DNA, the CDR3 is TGTGCCAGCAGCCGAAAACAATGGGGGAGAGAGCCTTACAATGAGCAGTTCTTC.

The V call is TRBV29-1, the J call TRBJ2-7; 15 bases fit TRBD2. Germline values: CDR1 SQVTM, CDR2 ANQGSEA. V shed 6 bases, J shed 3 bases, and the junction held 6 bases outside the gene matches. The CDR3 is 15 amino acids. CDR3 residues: CSVRTSGRALYEQYF. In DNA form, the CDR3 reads TGCAGCGTCCGGACTAGCGGGAGGGCCCTCTACGAGCAGTACTTC.

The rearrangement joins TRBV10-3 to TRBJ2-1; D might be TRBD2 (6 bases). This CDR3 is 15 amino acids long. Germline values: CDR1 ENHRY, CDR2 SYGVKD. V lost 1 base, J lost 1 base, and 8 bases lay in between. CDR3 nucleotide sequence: TGTGCCATCAGTGAGTTAGGAGGGTCCTACAATGAGCAGTTCTTC. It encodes CAISELGGSYNEQFF.

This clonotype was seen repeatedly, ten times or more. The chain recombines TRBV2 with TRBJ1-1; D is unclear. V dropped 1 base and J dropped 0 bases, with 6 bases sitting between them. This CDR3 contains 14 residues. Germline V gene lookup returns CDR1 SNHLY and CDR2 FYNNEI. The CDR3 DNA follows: TGTGCCAGCAGTGAAGATGGGGTGAACACTGAAGCTTTCTTT. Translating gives CASSEDGVNTEAFF.

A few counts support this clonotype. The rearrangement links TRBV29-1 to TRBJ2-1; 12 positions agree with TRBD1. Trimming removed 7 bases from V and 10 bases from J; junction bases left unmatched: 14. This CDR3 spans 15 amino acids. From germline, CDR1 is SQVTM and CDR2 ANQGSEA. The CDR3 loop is CSGTTLGQGAMEQFF. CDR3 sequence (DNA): TGCAGCGGGACTACCCTGGGACAGGGGGCAATGGAGCAGTTCTTC.

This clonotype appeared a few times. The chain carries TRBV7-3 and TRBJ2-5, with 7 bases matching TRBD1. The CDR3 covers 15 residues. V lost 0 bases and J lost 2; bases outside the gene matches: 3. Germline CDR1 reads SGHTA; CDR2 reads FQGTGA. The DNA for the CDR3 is TGTGCCAGCAGCTTAACGGGGACAGAGCAAGAGACCCAGTACTTC. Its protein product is CASSLTGTEQETQYF.

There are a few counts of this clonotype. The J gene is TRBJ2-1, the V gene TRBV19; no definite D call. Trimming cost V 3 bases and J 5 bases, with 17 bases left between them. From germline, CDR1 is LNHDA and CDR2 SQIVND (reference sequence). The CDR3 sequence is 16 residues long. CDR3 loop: CASSIGPSIFNNEQFF. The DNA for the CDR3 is TGTGCCAGTAGTATCGGGCCTTCGATTTTTAACAATGAGCAGTTCTTC.

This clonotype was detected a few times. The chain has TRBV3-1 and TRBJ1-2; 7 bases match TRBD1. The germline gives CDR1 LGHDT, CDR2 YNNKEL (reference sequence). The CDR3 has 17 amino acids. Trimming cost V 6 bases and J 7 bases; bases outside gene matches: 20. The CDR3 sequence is CASSRNTGDPRDGGYTF. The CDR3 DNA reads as TGTGCCAGCAGTCGAAACACAGGGGACCCGCGGGATGGTGGCTACACCTTC.

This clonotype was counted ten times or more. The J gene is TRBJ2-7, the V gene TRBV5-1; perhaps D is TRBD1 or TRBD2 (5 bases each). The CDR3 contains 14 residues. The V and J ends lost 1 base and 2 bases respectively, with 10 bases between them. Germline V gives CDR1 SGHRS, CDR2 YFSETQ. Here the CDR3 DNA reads TGCGCCAGCAGCTTGAGGGACGGGACCTACGAGCAGTACTTC. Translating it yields CASSLRDGTYEQYF.

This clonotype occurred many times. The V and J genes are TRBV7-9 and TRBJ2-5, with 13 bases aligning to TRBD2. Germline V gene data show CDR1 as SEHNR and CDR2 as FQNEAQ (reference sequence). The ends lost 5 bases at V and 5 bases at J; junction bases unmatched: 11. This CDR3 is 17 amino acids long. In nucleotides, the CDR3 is TGTGCCAGCAGCCTACGGACTAGCGGGAGATTTGGGGAGACCCAGTACTTC. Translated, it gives CASSLRTSGRFGETQYF.

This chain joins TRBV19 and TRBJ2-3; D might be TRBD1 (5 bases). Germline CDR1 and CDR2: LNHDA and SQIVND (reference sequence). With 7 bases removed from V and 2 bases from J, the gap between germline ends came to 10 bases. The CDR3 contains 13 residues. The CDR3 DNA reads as TGTGCCAGTATGGACATATACACAGATACGCAGTATTTT. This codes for CASMDIYTDTQYF.

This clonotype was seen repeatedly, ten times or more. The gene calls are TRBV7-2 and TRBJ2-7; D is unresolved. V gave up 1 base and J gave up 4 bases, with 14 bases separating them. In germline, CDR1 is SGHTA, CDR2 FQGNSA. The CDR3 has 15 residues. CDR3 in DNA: TGTGCCAGCAGCTTAGTAGGCACGGAATCATACGAGCAGTACTTC. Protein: CASSLVGTESYEQYF.